These 13 T cell receptor beta chains were all obtained from the same sample, sequenced in a study of cytomegalovirus exposure and HLA in healthy donors. PCR employed 60 Vbeta and 13 Jbeta primers. Produced via immunoSEQ multiplex PCR; TCRdb's table is partial and in-frame only. The sample shows about 120,000 clones, 60% to 80% of them seen only once. The sequencing input was PBMCs. The source is a male donor in good health and CMV-seronegative.

The V gene is TRBV4-1, the J gene TRBJ2-3, with TRBD1 matching over 8 bases. The CDR3 is 13 amino acids. Looked up from germline, CDR1 is MGHRA and CDR2 is YSYEKL. V lost 4 bases to trimming and J lost 3 bases; unmatched junction nucleotides: 0. DNA for the CDR3: TGCGCCAGCAGCCGGGACAGGACAGATACGCAGTATTTT. Translated, it gives CASSRDRTDTQYF.

This clone occurred a few times. In DNA, the CDR3 is TGTGCCAGCAGCTTTTCCGTCGGTTATAATTCACCCCTCCACTTT. It translates to CASSFSVGYNSPLHF. The chain couples TRBV7-9 to TRBJ1-6; unclear D gene. The CDR3 totals 15 residues. Germline CDR1 is SEHNR and CDR2 is FQNEAQ (reference sequence). V was trimmed by 3 bases and J by 4 bases, leaving 10 bases between them.

This chain connects TRBV2 to TRBJ2-1; 10 bases are a match to TRBD2. The CDR3 consists of 16 residues. Germline V gives CDR1 SNHLY, CDR2 FYNNEI. With 2 bases clipped from V and 7 bases from J, the junction kept 8 bases outside the gene matches. The CDR3 DNA sequence: TGTGCCAGCAGTGAATTCCTAGCGGGAGATTCGAATGAGCAGTTCTTC. Protein: CASSEFLAGDSNEQFF.

A single count supports this clone. The V gene is TRBV7-2, the J gene TRBJ2-1; TRBD1 might be the D (5 bases). Germline V gives CDR1 SGHTA, CDR2 FQGNSA. V was clipped by 1 base and J by 4 bases, with 8 bases between them. The CDR3 totals 14 residues. This CDR3 reads CASSLVQGYNEQFF. For the CDR3, the DNA is TGTGCCAGCAGCTTAGTCCAGGGTTACAATGAGCAGTTCTTC.

The rearrangement uses TRBV28 and TRBJ2-1; 10 bases align to TRBD1. J lost 7 bases, V lost 10 bases, and 10 bases had no gene match. The CDR3 contains 14 residues. Germline CDR1 is MDHEN and CDR2 is SYDVKM. The CDR3 bases are TGTGCCACCCGGCGGACAGGGGGTGGGAATGAGCAGTTCTTC. This sequence encodes CATRRTGGGNEQFF. The full variable domain, with the rest looked up from reference TRBV28 and TRBJ2-1, is DVKVTQSSRYLVKRTGEKVFLECVQDMDHENMFWYRQDPGLGLRLIYFSYDVKMKEKGDIPEGYSVSREKKERFSLILESASTNQTSMYLCATRRTGGGNEQFFGPGTRLTVL.

The chain couples TRBV11-3 to TRBJ2-3, with 9 bases lining up with TRBD1. Unmatched junction bases numbered 1, after V lost 5 bases and J lost 4 bases. Germline lookup yields CDR1 SGHNT and CDR2 YENEEA. The CDR3 is 13 amino acids. The CDR3 protein is CASSRQGADTQYF. In DNA, the CDR3 is TGTGCCAGCAGCCGACAGGGGGCAGATACGCAGTATTTT.

The chain's CDR3 is CASSSKPNTEAFF. CDR3 nucleotide sequence: TGTGCCAGCAGCTCTAAACCGAACACTGAAGCTTTCTTT. The genes are TRBV7-2 and TRBJ1-1, with no clear D. Germline V gene sequence: CDR1 SGHTA, CDR2 FQGNSA. This CDR3 comprises 13 residues. The V gene lost 4 bases and the J gene lost 1 base, with 7 bases spanning the gap.

The chain carries TRBV28 and TRBJ2-3, with 9 bases fitting TRBD1. This CDR3 contains 15 residues. V was clipped by 8 bases and J by 3 bases; unmatched bases: 9. Germline CDR1 reads MDHEN; CDR2 reads SYDVKM. DNA of the CDR3: TGTGCCAGCGCCACGTCAGACAGGGGGACAGATACGCAGTATTTT. It encodes CASATSDRGTDTQYF. Using reference TRBV28 and TRBJ2-3 for the parts outside the CDR3, the full variable domain is DVKVTQSSRYLVKRTGEKVFLECVQDMDHENMFWYRQDPGLGLRLIYFSYDVKMKEKGDIPEGYSVSREKKERFSLILESASTNQTSMYLCASATSDRGTDTQYFGPGTRLTVL.

This clone showed up many times. CDR3 residues: CASARGNEQFF. DNA for the CDR3: TGTGCCAGTGCTAGGGGGAATGAGCAGTTCTTC. This chain uses TRBV19 with TRBJ2-1; perhaps TRBD1 as D (6 bases). Germline V gene lookup returns CDR1 LNHDA and CDR2 SQIVND (reference sequence). This CDR3 is built from 11 residues. The V end was cut by 8 bases, the J end by 7 bases, with 9 bases between.

This chain joins TRBV5-1 and TRBJ2-3; tentatively, D is TRBD2 (7 bases). Trimming pared 0 bases from V and 0 bases from J, leaving 14 bases between. Germline-derived CDR1 and CDR2 are SGHRS and YFSETQ. The CDR3 length is 17 residues. The CDR3 here is CASSLGLGGGSTDTQYF. The CDR3 nucleotides are TGCGCCAGCAGCTTGGGCTTAGGGGGGGGAAGCACAGATACGCAGTATTTT.

The genes are TRBV4-1 and TRBJ1-2, with D tentatively TRBD1 (6 bases). V lost 1 base and J lost 7, with 16 bases in between. Per germline, CDR1 MGHRA and CDR2 YSYEKL. The CDR3 covers 15 residues. The CDR3 coding sequence is TGCGCCAGCAGCCAAGGGTCGGACAGATCGTCTGGCTACACCTTC. Its protein is CASSQGSDRSSGYTF.

V usage is TRBV7-3 and J usage is TRBJ2-7; 8 nucleotides align to TRBD1. Trimming removed 5 bases from V and 4 bases from J; junction bases left unmatched: 7. Germline CDR1 is SGHTA and CDR2 is FQGTGA. The length of the CDR3 is 14 residues. The CDR3 bases are TGTGCCAGCAGCCCCGACAGGGGACCGTACGAGCAGTACTTC. Its protein product is CASSPDRGPYEQYF.

CDR3 region: CASRPSQGSTGANVLTF. The CDR3 nucleotides are TGCGCCAGCAGACCCTCCCAGGGGTCTACTGGGGCCAACGTCCTGACTTTC. The chain has TRBV5-1 and TRBJ2-6; tentatively, D is TRBD1 (6 bases). The CDR3 runs to 17 residues. V was shortened by 5 bases and J by 2 bases, with 17 bases between the two germline ends. Germline assignment: CDR1 SGHRS and CDR2 YFSETQ. The complete variable domain, with remaining parts taken from reference TRBV5-1 and TRBJ2-6, reads KAGVTQTPRYLIKTRGQQVTLSCSPISGHRSVSWYQQTPGQGLQFLFEYFSETQRNKGNFPGRFSGRQFSNSRSEMNVSTLELGDSALYLCASRPSQGSTGANVLTFGAGSRLTVL.